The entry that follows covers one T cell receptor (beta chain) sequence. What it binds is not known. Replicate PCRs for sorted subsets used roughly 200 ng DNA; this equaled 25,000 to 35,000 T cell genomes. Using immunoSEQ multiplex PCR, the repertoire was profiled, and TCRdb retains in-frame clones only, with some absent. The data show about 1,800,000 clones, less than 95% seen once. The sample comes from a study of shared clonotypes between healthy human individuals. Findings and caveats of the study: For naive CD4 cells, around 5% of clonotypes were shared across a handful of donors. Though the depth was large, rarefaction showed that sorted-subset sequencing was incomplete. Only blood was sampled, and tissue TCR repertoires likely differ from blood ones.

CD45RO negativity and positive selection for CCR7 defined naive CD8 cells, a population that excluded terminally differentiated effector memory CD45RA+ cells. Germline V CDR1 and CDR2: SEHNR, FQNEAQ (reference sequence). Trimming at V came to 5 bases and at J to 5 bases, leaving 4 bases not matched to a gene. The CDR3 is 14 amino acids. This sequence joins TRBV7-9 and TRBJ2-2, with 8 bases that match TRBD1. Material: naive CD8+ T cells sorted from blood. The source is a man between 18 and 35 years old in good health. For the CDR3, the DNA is TGTGCCAGCAGCGAGGACAGGGCGACCGGGGAGCTGTTTTTT. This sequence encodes CASSEDRATGELFF.